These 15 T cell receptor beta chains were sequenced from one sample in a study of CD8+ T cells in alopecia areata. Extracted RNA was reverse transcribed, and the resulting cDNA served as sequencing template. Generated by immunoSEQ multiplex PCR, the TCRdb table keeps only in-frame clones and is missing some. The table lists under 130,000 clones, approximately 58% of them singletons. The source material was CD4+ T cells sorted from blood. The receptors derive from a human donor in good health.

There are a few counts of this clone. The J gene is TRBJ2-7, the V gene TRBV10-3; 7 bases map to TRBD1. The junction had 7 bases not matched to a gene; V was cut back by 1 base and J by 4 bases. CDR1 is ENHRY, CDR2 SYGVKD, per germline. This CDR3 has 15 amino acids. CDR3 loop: CAISEWDRESYEQYF. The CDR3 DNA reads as TGTGCCATCAGTGAGTGGGACAGAGAAAGTTACGAGCAGTACTTC.

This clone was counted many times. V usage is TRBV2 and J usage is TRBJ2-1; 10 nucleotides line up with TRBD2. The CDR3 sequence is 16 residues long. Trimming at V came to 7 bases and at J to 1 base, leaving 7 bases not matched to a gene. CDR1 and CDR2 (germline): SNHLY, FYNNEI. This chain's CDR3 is CASKGLAGGSYNEQFF. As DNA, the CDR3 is TGTGCCAGCAAAGGGTTAGCGGGGGGATCCTACAATGAGCAGTTCTTC.

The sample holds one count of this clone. The CDR3 sequence is CATGTGDYGYTF. The CDR3 nucleotides read TGTGCCACAGGGACAGGGGACTATGGCTACACCTTC. The chain uses TRBV30 and TRBJ1-2, with 10 bases identical to TRBD1. The CDR3 length is 12 residues. Germline CDR1 GTSNPN, CDR2 SVGIG (reference sequence). J lost 3 bases, V lost 8 bases, and 3 bases had no gene match.

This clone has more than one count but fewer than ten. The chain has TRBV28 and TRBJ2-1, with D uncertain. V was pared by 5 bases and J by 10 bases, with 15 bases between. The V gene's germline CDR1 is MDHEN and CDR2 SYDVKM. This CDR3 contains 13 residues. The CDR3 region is CASSLLVPPEQFF. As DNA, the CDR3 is TGTGCCAGCAGTCTCCTCGTGCCCCCGGAGCAGTTCTTC.

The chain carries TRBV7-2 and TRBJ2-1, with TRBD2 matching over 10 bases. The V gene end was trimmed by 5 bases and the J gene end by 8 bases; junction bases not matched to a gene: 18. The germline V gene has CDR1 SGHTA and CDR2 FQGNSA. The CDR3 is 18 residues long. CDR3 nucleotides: TGTGCCAGCAGCCCCCAACCTCCGGGACTAGCGAGTGGGGATGAGCAGTTCTTC. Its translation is CASSPQPPGLASGDEQFF.

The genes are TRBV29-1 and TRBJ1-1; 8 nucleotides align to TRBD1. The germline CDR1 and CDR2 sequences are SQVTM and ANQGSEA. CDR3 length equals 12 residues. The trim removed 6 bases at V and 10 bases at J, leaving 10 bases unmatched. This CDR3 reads CSVVGDRLAAFF. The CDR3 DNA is TGCAGCGTCGTGGGGGACAGGTTGGCAGCTTTCTTT.

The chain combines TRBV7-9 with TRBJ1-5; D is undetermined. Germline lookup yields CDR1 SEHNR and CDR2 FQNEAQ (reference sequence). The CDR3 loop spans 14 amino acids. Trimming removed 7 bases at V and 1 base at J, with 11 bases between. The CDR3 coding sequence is TGTGCCAGCACCGTAGACAACAGCAATCAGCCCCAGCATTTT. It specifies CASTVDNSNQPQHF. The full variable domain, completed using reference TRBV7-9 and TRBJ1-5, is DTGVSQNPRHKITKRGQNVTFRCDPISEHNRLYWYRQTLGQGPEFLTYFQNEAQLEKSRLLSDRFSAERPKGSFSTLEIQRTEQGDSAMYLCASTVDNSNQPQHFGDGTRLSIL.

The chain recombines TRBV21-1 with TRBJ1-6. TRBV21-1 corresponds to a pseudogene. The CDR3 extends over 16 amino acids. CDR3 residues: CASRRSPQWDNSPLHF. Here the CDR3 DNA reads TGTGCCAGCAGAAGGAGCCCCCAGTGGGATAATTCACCCCTCCACTTT.

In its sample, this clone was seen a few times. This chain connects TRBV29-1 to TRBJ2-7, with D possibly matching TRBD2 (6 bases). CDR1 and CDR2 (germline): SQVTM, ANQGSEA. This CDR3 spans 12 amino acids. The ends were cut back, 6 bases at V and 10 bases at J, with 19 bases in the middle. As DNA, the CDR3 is TGCAGCGTCCTCTCCGGGGCGGGGAACCAGTACTTC. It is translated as CSVLSGAGNQYF.

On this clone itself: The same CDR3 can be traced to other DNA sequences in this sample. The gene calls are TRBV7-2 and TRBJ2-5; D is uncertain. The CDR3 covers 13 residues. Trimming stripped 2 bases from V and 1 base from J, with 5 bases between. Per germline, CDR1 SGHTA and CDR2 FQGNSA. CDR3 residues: CASSLLGQETQYF. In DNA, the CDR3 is TGTGCCAGCAGCTTACTAGGCCAAGAGACCCAGTACTTC. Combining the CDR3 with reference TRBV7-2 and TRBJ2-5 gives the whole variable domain GAGVSQSPSNKVTEKGKDVELRCDPISGHTALYWYRQSLGQGLEFLIYFQGNSAPDKSGLPSDRFSAERTGGSVSTLTIQRTQQEDSAVYLCASSLLGQETQYFGPGTRLLVL.

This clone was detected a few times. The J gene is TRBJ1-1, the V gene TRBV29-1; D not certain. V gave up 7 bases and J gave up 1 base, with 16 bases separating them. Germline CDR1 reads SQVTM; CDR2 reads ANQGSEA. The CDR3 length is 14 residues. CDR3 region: CSAMKFAANTEAFF. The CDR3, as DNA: TGCAGCGCCATGAAGTTCGCCGCGAACACTGAAGCTTTCTTT.

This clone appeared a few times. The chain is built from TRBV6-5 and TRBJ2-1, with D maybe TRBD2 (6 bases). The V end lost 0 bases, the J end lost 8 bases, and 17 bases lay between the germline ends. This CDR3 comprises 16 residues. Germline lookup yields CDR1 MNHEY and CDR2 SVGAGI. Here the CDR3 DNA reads TGTGCCAGCAGTTACTCGACGGGACTGGCCTCCGATGAGCAGTTCTTC. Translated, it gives CASSYSTGLASDEQFF.

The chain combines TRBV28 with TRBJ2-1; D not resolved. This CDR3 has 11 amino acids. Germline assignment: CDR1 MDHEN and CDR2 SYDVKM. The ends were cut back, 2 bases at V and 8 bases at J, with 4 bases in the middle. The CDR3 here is CASSLVHEQFF. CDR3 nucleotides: TGTGCCAGCAGTTTAGTGCATGAGCAGTTCTTC.

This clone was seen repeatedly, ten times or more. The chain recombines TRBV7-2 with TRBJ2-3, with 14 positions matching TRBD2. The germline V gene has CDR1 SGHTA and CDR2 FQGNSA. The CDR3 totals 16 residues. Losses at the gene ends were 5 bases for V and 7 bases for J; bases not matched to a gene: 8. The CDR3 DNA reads TGTGCCAGCAGCAGGACTAGCGGGGGGTCTCGGAATACGCAGTATTTT. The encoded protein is CASSRTSGGSRNTQYF. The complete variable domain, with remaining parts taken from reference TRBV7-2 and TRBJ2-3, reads GAGVSQSPSNKVTEKGKDVELRCDPISGHTALYWYRQSLGQGLEFLIYFQGNSAPDKSGLPSDRFSAERTGGSVSTLTIQRTQQEDSAVYLCASSRTSGGSRNTQYFGPGTRLTVL.

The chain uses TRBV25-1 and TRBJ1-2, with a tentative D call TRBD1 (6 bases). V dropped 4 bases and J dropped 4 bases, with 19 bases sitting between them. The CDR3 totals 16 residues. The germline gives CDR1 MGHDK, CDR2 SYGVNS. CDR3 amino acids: CASSAHQGIQGYGYTF. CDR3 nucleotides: TGTGCCAGCAGTGCCCACCAGGGGATTCAGGGCTATGGCTACACCTTC.